These 20 T cell receptor beta chains were all obtained from the same sample, sequenced in a study of vaccination and CD4 T cells after COVID-19. Researchers used the Oncomine TCR Beta short-read assay to sequence DNA from cultured CD4+ T cells. From the PCR reads, TCRdb called clonotypes with MiXCR, one entry per CDR3 protein. The data contain roughly 15,000 distinct CDR3 sequences, roughly 60% of them singletons. Antigens of these TCRs are unknown. Treatment given: roughly ten-day PBMC culture with coronavirus spike peptide pools or control peptides (ViraFEST assay). The sample comprised CD4+ T cells from blood, cultured in vitro. The receptors stem from a human donor who had recovered from COVID-19.

A few counts support this clonotype. This chain links TRBV27 with TRBJ1-1; 7 nucleotides line up with TRBD1. Germline V gene data show CDR1 as MNHEY and CDR2 as SMNVEV (reference sequence). The J segment lost 8 bases and the V segment lost 3 bases, leaving 6 bases of the junction unmatched. The CDR3 loop spans 13 amino acids. The CDR3 DNA is TGTGCCAGCAGTTTTGACAGGGACGGGGAAGCTTTCTTT. Translating gives CASSFDRDGEAFF.

The chain carries TRBV20-1 and TRBJ2-7; 9 nucleotides line up with TRBD2. The CDR3 consists of 14 residues. The germline gives CDR1 DFQATT, CDR2 SNEGSKA (reference sequence). Losses at the gene ends were 7 bases for V and 3 bases for J; bases not matched to a gene: 10. In DNA form, the CDR3 reads TGCAGTGTCCCCCGGCTAGCGGGGAGCTACGAGCAGTACTTC. Its protein product is CSVPRLAGSYEQYF.

The chain couples TRBV2 to TRBJ2-5, with 10 bases matching TRBD1. Germline CDR1 and CDR2: SNHLY and FYNNEI. The CDR3 covers 15 residues. V was pared by 5 bases and J by 4 bases, with 7 bases of the junction left unmatched. CDR3 residues: CASSPRTGGGETQYF. CDR3 sequence (DNA): TGTGCCAGCAGTCCTAGGACAGGGGGGGGAGAGACCCAGTACTTC.

The V and J genes are TRBV10-3 and TRBJ2-1; 8 bases map to TRBD2. The CDR3 is 13 residues long. CDR1 is ENHRY, CDR2 SYGVKD, per germline. Losses at the gene ends were 10 bases for V and 4 bases for J; bases not matched to a gene: 6. In nucleotides, the CDR3 is TGTGCCAGCACTAGCGGTGATTACAATGAGCAGTTCTTC. It codes for CASTSGDYNEQFF.

This chain connects TRBV20-1 to TRBJ1-5; D possibly corresponds to TRBD1 (5 bases). The CDR3 is made up of 13 amino acids. V shed 1 base and J shed 7 bases, with 11 bases lying between them. The germline CDR1 and CDR2 sequences are DFQATT and SNEGSKA (reference sequence). The CDR3 coding sequence is TGCAGTGCTAGAGGGGGCGCGGGGCAGCCCCAGCATTTT. Translated: CSARGGAGQPQHF.

The chain couples TRBV7-6 to TRBJ2-5; possibly TRBD2 for D (6 bases). The length of the CDR3 is 13 residues. Trimming pared 5 bases from V and 7 bases from J, leaving 14 bases between. In germline, CDR1 is SGHVS, CDR2 FNYEAQ. The CDR3 DNA reads TGTGCCAGCAGCCCGGGAGCAGGGCCGACCCAGTACTTC. This sequence encodes CASSPGAGPTQYF.

V gene TRBV12-5 combines with J gene TRBJ2-1, with D possibly matching TRBD1 (5 bases). The CDR3 is 13 amino acids. The V end lost 1 base, the J end lost 5 bases, and 6 bases lay between the germline ends. Per the germline V gene, CDR1 is LGHNT and CDR2 is FRNRAP. This CDR3 reads CASGLGQNNEQFF. DNA for the CDR3: TGTGCTAGTGGTTTGGGACAGAACAATGAGCAGTTCTTC.

The rearrangement joins TRBV6-1 to TRBJ1-1, with 7 bases matching TRBD1. The trim removed 6 bases at V and 4 bases at J, leaving 8 bases unmatched. There are 14 residues in the CDR3. Per germline, CDR1 MNHNS and CDR2 SASEGT. The DNA of the CDR3 is TGTGCCAGCAGCGCCAGGGGGGGAGGCACTGAAGCTTTCTTT. It yields the protein CASSARGGGTEAFF.

The rearrangement links TRBV30 to TRBJ2-1; D ambiguous. Trimming pared 1 base from V and 5 bases from J, leaving 9 bases between. The CDR3 loop spans 13 amino acids. The germline V gene encodes CDR1 GTSNPN and CDR2 SVGIG (reference sequence). The CDR3 DNA reads TGTGCCTGGAGTGAGGGCCCTAACAATGAGCAGTTCTTC. Amino acid sequence: CAWSEGPNNEQFF.

The rearrangement joins TRBV27 to TRBJ2-2; TRBD1 aligns across 7 bases. This CDR3 contains 14 residues. Trimming cost V 7 bases and J 4 bases; bases outside gene matches: 6. CDR1 is MNHEY and CDR2 is SMNVEV in the germline V gene (reference sequence). This chain's CDR3 is CASTSTGATGELFF. CDR3 sequence (DNA): TGTGCCAGCACTTCTACAGGGGCCACCGGGGAGCTGTTTTTT.

This clonotype was picked up a small number of times. V is TRBV20-1 and J is TRBJ1-5, with a weak D call TRBD1 (5 bases). The CDR3 has 14 residues. Germline lookup yields CDR1 DFQATT and CDR2 SNEGSKA (reference sequence). Trimming pared 3 bases from V and 2 bases from J, leaving 11 bases between. In nucleotides, the CDR3 is TGCAGTGCTAGTGGAGGGGTGGGCAATCAGCCCCAGCATTTT. Translation: CSASGGVGNQPQHF.

Concerning this clonotype itself: One junction end disagrees with the germline gene, perhaps due to a read error. This chain links TRBV7-9 with TRBJ2-2, with 7 positions matching TRBD1. The CDR3 runs 15 residues. Germline V lookup: CDR1 SEHNR, CDR2 FQNEAQ (reference sequence). The CDR3 DNA sequence: TGCGCCAGCAGATTACCGGGACAGAATACCGGGGAGCTGTTTTTT. It translates to CASRLPGQNTGELFF. Using reference TRBV7-9 and TRBJ2-2 for the parts outside the CDR3, the full variable domain is DTGVSQNPRHKITKRGQNVTFRCDPISEHNRLYWYRQTLGQGPEFLTYFQNEAQLEKSRLLSDRFSAERPKGSFSTLEIQRTEQGDSAMYLCASRLPGQNTGELFFGEGSRLTVL.

This chain links TRBV15 with TRBJ2-1; 7 nucleotides align to TRBD2. Losses at the gene ends were 0 bases for V and 8 bases for J; bases not matched to a gene: 10. The CDR3 runs 16 residues. Germline V gene lookup returns CDR1 LNHNV and CDR2 YYDKDF (reference sequence). CDR3 sequence reads: CATSRDLGTNSHEQFF. As DNA, the CDR3 is TGTGCCACCAGCAGAGATCTCGGGACTAACTCACATGAGCAGTTCTTC.

V and J are TRBV30 and TRBJ2-2, with TRBD1 as a possible D gene (5 bases). Trimming took off 2 bases at V and 3 bases at J, with 10 bases between the two ends. The CDR3 consists of 14 residues. Germline loops: CDR1 GTSNPN, CDR2 SVGIG (reference sequence). The CDR3 region has the DNA TGTGCCTGGAGTCCAGACAGTTACACCGGGGAGCTGTTTTTT. Encoded protein: CAWSPDSYTGELFF. Using reference TRBV30 and TRBJ2-2 for the parts outside the CDR3, the full variable domain is SQTIHQWPATLVQPVGSPLSLECTVEGTSNPNLYWYRQAAGRGLQLLFYSVGIGQISSEVPQNLSASRPQDRQFILSSKKLLLSDSGFYLCAWSPDSYTGELFFGEGSRLTVL.

The chain links TRBV7-9 to TRBJ2-2; no clear D gene. The V gene's germline CDR1 is SEHNR and CDR2 FQNEAQ (reference sequence). CDR3 length: 12 residues. The CDR3 sequence is CANLQNTGELFF. As DNA, the CDR3 is TGTGCTAATCTACAGAACACCGGGGAGCTGTTTTTT. The entire variable domain, with the rest obtained from reference TRBV7-9 and TRBJ2-2, is as follows: DTGVSQNPRHKITKRGQNVTFRCDPISEHNRLYWYRQTLGQGPEFLTYFQNEAQLEKSRLLSDRFSAERPKGSFSTLEIQRTEQGDSAMYLCANLQNTGELFFGEGSRLTVL.

Only a few counts were recorded for this clonotype. The J gene is TRBJ2-5, the V gene TRBV21-1; the table's D gene call, TRBD1, was not cross checked with the DNA. TRBV21-1 is a pseudogene segment. The CDR3 has 14 amino acids. The CDR3: CASSTPDLKGTQYF. DNA of the CDR3: TGTGCCAGCAGCACCCCGGACCTGAAGGGGACCCAGTACTTC.

This rearrangement joins TRBV7-2 to TRBJ2-4, with 9 bases identical to TRBD1. CDR3 length equals 15 residues. Germline loops: CDR1 SGHTA, CDR2 FQGNSA. V trimming: 3 bases; J trimming: 7 bases; junction bases outside the gene matches: 7. The CDR3 nucleotides read TGTGCCAGCAGCTTGGGAGGGACAGGGATCAACATTCAGTACTTC. Residues: CASSLGGTGINIQYF.

The chain joins TRBV4-2 to TRBJ1-1; a weak D match, TRBD1 (6 bases). The CDR3 has 15 amino acids. Looked up from germline, CDR1 is LGHNA and CDR2 is YNFKEQ. With 8 bases removed from V and 4 bases from J, the gap between germline ends came to 20 bases. CDR3: CASSRIFGRGTEAFF. CDR3 coding DNA: TGTGCCAGCTCAAGAATATTCGGCAGGGGCACTGAAGCTTTCTTT.

This clonotype appeared once. The chain recombines TRBV30 with TRBJ1-1; D unresolved. Trimming removed 3 bases from V and 5 bases from J, with 16 bases in between. Germline CDR1 is GTSNPN and CDR2 is SVGIG (reference sequence). The CDR3 sequence is 14 residues long. The CDR3 spells CAWRKGLSRTEAFF. The CDR3 DNA reads as TGTGCCTGGAGAAAGGGCCTTAGTAGGACTGAAGCTTTCTTT.

This chain connects TRBV20-1 to TRBJ1-1; D gene uncertain. Germline V lookup: CDR1 DFQATT, CDR2 SNEGSKA (reference sequence). The CDR3 runs to 13 residues. V was pared by 3 bases and J by 5 bases, with 13 bases between. Here the CDR3 DNA reads TGCAGTGCTAGGGAATTATCACGGACTGAAGCTTTCTTT. Translating it yields CSARELSRTEAFF.